A selection of T cell receptor beta chains follows, all from one sample in a study of T cell responses to AZD1222 COVID-19 vaccine. Sequenced by immunoSEQ multiplex PCR; TCRdb stores in-frame clones only, minus some. The sample consists of about 140,000 clones, under 95% of them appearing once. This material consisted of peripheral blood, taken on day 0 of AZD1222 vaccination. The receptors come from an adult in good health. The CDR3 runs from the conserved cysteine through the conserved F or W. Each record gives: V gene, clone size, J gene, D gene, CDR3 protein, CDR3 DNA. D genes are given only for firm matches. Clone size is shown for a subset of rows, as once, few, many or a class of expanded clone.

>TRBV6-2/TRBV6-3|-|TRBJ1-5|-
CASSYSRGIEPQHF
TGTGCCAGCAGTTACTCGAGAGGAATCGAGCCCCAGCATTTT
>TRBV10-1|-|TRBJ2-4|-
CASSVASAVRLAKNIQYF
TGCGCCAGCAGTGTGGCTAGCGCAGTACGACTAGCCAAAAACATTCAGTACTTC
>TRBV28|-|TRBJ2-1|TRBD2
CASSLTGGYNEQFF
TGTGCCAGCAGTTTAACGGGAGGCTACAATGAGCAGTTCTTC
>TRBV7-6|-|TRBJ2-1|-
CASSSVQGWSSYNEQFF
TGTGCCAGCAGCTCCGTTCAGGGATGGTCCTCCTACAATGAGCAGTTCTTC
>TRBV30|-|TRBJ1-1|-
CAWSVGSRGAFF
TGTGCCTGGAGTGTGGGGAGCCGGGGAGCTTTCTTT
>TRBV4-1|-|TRBJ1-2|-
CASSPTGYNYGYTF
TGCGCCAGCAGCCCGACAGGTTATAACTATGGCTACACCTTC
>TRBV21-1|-|TRBJ2-3|-
CASSKGGTGKKSTDTQYF
TGTGCCAGCAGCAAAGGCGGAACAGGGAAAAAAAGCACAGATACGCAGTATTTT
>TRBV5-4|-|TRBJ2-3|-
CASSLFGTDTQYF
TGTGCCAGCAGCTTGTTCGGCACAGATACGCAGTATTTT
>TRBV30|-|TRBJ2-7|-
CAVSGLRVGGEQYF
TGTGCCGTGTCGGGACTTCGGGTCGGAGGCGAGCAGTACTTC
>TRBV9|-|TRBJ2-1|TRBD2
CASSKSGSEYNEQFF
TGTGCCAGCAGCAAAAGCGGGAGCGAGTACAATGAGCAGTTCTTC
>TRBV19|-|TRBJ2-7|TRBD1
CASSIAVGQGIYEQYF
TGTGCCAGTAGTATAGCTGTGGGACAGGGTATATACGAGCAGTACTTC
>TRBV7-9|once|TRBJ1-5|-
CASSLEGSRGNQPQHF
TGTGCCAGCAGCTTGGAGGGCTCGCGAGGGAATCAGCCCCAGCATTTT
>TRBV11-2|-|TRBJ2-7|-
CASSLGGWTVSYEQYF
TGTGCCAGCAGCTTAGGCGGCTGGACAGTCTCCTACGAGCAGTACTTC
>TRBV6-5|-|TRBJ2-1|-
CASSLSPQGNYNEQFF
TGTGCCAGCAGTTTATCTCCTCAGGGGAACTACAATGAGCAGTTCTTC
>TRBV4-1|-|TRBJ2-1|TRBD2
CASSQGPAGGLDEQFF
TGCGCCAGCAGCCAAGGGCCAGCGGGAGGGTTAGATGAGCAGTTCTTC
>TRBV11-1|-|TRBJ2-3|TRBD2
CASGGAGVVTDTQYF
TGTGCCAGCGGAGGAGCGGGAGTAGTCACAGATACGCAGTATTTT
>TRBV24-1|once|TRBJ2-3|TRBD2
CATSGLNSGQAGSPTDTQYF
TGTGCCACCAGTGGTCTGAATAGCGGGCAGGCGGGGTCCCCCACAGATACGCAGTATTTT
>TRBV5-1|-|TRBJ1-2|-
CASSLTSTQNYGYTF
TGCGCCAGCAGCCTAACTTCGACTCAAAACTATGGCTACACCTTC
>TRBV12-3/TRBV12-4|-|TRBJ1-4|-
CASRRTRDEKLFF
TGTGCCAGCCGCCGGACACGAGATGAAAAACTGTTTTTT
>TRBV7-9|few|TRBJ1-1|-
CASSLPGLKAFF
TGTGCCAGCAGCTTACCGGGACTTAAAGCTTTCTTT
>TRBV19|-|TRBJ1-5|TRBD1
CASRADRNNQPQHF
TGTGCCAGTAGGGCGGACAGGAACAATCAGCCCCAGCATTTT
>TRBV30|-|TRBJ1-6|TRBD1
CAWETGDSPLHF
TGTGCCTGGGAGACAGGGGATTCACCCCTCCACTTT